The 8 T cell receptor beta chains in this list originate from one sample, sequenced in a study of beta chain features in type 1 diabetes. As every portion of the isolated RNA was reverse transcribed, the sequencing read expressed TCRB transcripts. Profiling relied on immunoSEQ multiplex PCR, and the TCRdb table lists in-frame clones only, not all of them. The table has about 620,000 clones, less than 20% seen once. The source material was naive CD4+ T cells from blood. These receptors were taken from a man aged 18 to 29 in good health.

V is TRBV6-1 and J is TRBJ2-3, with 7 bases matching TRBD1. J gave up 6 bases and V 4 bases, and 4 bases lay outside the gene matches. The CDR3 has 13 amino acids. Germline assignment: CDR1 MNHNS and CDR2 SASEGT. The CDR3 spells CASSGQGQDTQYF. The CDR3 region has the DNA TGTGCCAGCAGTGGACAGGGTCAGGATACGCAGTATTTT.

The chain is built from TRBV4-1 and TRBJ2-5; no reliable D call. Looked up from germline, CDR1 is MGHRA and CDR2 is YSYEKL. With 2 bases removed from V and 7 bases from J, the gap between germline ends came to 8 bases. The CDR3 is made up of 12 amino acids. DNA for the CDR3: TGCGCCAGCAGCCAATCACCGGGGACCCAGTACTTC. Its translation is CASSQSPGTQYF.

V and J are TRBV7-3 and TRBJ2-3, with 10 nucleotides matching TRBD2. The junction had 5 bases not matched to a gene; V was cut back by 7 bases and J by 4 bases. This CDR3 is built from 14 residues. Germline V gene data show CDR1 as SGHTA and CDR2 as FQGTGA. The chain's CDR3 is CASKTSGSADTQYF. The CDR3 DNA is TGTGCCAGCAAGACTAGCGGGTCCGCAGATACGCAGTATTTT.

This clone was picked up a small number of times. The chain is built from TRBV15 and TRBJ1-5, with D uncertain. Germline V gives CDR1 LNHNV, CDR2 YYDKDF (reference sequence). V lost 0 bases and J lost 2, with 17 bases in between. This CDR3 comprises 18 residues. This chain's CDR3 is CATSRDLTAIRGNQPQHF. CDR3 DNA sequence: TGTGCCACCAGCAGAGATCTGACGGCGATCCGGGGCAATCAGCCCCAGCATTTT.

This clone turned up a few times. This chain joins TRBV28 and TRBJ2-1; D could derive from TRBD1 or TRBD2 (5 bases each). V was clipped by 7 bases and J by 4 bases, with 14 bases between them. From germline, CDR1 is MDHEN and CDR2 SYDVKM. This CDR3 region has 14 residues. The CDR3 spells CASMMGRRYNEQFF. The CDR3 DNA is TGTGCCAGCATGATGGGACGGAGATACAATGAGCAGTTCTTC. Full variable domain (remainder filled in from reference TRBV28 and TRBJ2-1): DVKVTQSSRYLVKRTGEKVFLECVQDMDHENMFWYRQDPGLGLRLIYFSYDVKMKEKGDIPEGYSVSREKKERFSLILESASTNQTSMYLCASMMGRRYNEQFFGPGTRLTVL.

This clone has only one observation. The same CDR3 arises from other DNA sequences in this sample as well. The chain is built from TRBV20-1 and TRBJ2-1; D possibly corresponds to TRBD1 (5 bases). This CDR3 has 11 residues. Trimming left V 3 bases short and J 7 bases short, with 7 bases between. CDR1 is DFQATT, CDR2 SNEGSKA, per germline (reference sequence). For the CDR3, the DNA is TGCAGTGCTAGTCGGACAAATGAGCAGTTCTTC. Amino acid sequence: CSASRTNEQFF.

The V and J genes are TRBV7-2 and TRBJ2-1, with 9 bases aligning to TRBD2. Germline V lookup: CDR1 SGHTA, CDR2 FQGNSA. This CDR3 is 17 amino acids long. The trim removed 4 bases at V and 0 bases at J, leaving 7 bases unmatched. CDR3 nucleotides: TGTGCCAGCAGCTCCCAGCGGGGGGCCCTCTCCTACAATGAGCAGTTCTTC. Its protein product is CASSSQRGALSYNEQFF. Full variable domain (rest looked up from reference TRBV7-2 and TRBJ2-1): GAGVSQSPSNKVTEKGKDVELRCDPISGHTALYWYRQSLGQGLEFLIYFQGNSAPDKSGLPSDRFSAERTGGSVSTLTIQRTQQEDSAVYLCASSSQRGALSYNEQFFGPGTRLTVL.

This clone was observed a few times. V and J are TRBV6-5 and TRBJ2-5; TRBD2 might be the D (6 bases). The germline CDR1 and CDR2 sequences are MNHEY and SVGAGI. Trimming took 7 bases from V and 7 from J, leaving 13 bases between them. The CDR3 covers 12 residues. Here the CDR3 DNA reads TGTGCCAGCAAACGGGACTCTGGGACCCAGTACTTC. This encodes CASKRDSGTQYF.